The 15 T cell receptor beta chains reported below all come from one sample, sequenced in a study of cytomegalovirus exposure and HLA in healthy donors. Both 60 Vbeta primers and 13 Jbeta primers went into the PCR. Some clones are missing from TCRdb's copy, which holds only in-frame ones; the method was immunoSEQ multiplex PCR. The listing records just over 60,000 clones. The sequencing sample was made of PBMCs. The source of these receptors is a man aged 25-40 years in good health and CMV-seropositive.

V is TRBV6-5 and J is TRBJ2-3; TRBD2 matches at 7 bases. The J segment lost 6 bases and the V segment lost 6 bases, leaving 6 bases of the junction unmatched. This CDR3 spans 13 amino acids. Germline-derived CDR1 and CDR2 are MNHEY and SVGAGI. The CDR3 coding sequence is TGTGCCAGCAGCGAGGATAGCGGGGATACGCAGTATTTT. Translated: CASSEDSGDTQYF.

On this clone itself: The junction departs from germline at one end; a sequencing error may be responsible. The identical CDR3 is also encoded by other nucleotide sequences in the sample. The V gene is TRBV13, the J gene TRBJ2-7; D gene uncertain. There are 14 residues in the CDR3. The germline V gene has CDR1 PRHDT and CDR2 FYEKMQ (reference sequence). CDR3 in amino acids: CASSLSVLSYEQYF. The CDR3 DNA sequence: TGCGCCAGCAGCTTAAGCGTTCTCTCCTACGAGCAGTACTTC.

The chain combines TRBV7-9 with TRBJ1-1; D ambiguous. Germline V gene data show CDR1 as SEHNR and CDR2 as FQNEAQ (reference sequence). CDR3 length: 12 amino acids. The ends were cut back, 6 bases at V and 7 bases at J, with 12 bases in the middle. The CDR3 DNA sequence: TGTGCCAGCAGAACCCAAGCCCGTGAAGCTTTCTTT. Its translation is CASRTQAREAFF.

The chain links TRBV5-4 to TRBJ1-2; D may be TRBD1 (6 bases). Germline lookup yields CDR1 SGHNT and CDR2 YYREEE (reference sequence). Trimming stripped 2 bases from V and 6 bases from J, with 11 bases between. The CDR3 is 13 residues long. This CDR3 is CASSFLQGNGYTF. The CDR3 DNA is TGTGCCAGCAGCTTTCTACAGGGAAATGGCTACACCTTC.

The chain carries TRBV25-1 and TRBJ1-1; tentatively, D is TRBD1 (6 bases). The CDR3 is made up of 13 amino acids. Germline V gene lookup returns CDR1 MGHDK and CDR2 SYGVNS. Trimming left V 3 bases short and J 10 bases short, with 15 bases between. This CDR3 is CASSDTRGLGAFF. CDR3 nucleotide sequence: TGTGCCAGCAGTGATACCAGGGGTTTAGGAGCTTTCTTT.

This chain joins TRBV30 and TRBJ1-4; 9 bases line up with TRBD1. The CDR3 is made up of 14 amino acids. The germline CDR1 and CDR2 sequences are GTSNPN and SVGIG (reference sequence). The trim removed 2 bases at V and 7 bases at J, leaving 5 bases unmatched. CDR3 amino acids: CAWSTGGFSEKLFF. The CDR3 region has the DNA TGTGCCTGGAGTACAGGGGGCTTCAGTGAAAAACTGTTTTTT.

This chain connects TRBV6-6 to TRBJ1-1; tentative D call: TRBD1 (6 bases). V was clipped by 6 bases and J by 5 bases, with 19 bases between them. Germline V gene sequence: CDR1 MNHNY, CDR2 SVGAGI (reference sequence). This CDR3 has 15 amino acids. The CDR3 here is CASSSKWTARTEAFF. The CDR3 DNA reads TGTGCCAGCAGCTCTAAGTGGACAGCCCGGACTGAAGCTTTCTTT.

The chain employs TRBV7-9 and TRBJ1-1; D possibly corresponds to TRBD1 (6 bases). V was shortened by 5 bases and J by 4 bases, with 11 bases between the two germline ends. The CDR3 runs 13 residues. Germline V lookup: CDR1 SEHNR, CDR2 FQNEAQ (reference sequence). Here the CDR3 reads CASSPQGLTEAFF. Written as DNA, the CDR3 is TGTGCCAGCAGCCCACAGGGCCTCACTGAAGCTTTCTTT.

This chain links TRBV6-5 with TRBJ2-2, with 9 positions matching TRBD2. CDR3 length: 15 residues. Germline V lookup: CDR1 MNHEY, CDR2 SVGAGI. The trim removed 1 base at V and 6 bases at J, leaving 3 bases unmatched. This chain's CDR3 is CASSYFASGAGELFF. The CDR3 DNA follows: TGTGCCAGCAGTTACTTTGCTAGCGGGGCCGGGGAGCTGTTTTTT.

The CDR3 DNA is TGTGCCAGCAGCTTAGGGGCGCCCAATTCAGATACGCAGTATTTT. This gives the protein CASSLGAPNSDTQYF. This chain joins TRBV7-9 and TRBJ2-3; D remains ambiguous. Trimming shortened V by 1 base and J by 4 bases, and 12 bases separated the two germline ends. The CDR3 is 15 amino acids. Per the germline V gene, CDR1 is SEHNR and CDR2 is FQNEAQ (reference sequence).

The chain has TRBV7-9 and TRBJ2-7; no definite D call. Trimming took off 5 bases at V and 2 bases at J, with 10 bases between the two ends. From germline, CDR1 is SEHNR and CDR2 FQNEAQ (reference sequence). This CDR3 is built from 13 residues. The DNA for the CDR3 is TGTGCCAGCAGCCCGCCGAGTGCCTACGAGCAGTACTTC. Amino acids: CASSPPSAYEQYF. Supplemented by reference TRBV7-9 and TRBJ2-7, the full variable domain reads DTGVSQNPRHKITKRGQNVTFRCDPISEHNRLYWYRQTLGQGPEFLTYFQNEAQLEKSRLLSDRFSAERPKGSFSTLEIQRTEQGDSAMYLCASSPPSAYEQYFGPGTRLTVT.

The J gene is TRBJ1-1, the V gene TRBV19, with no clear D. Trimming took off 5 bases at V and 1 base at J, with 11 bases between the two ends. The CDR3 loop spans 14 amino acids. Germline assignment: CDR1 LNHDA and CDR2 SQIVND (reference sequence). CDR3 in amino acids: CASSVTGKNTEAFF. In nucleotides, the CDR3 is TGTGCCAGTAGTGTAACCGGGAAGAACACTGAAGCTTTCTTT.

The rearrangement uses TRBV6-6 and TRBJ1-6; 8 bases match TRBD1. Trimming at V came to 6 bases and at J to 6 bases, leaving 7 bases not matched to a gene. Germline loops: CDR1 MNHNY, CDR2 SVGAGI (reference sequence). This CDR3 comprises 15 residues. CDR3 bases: TGTGCCAGCAGCCTGGGAGACAGGGGTAATTCACCCCTCCACTTT. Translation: CASSLGDRGNSPLHF.

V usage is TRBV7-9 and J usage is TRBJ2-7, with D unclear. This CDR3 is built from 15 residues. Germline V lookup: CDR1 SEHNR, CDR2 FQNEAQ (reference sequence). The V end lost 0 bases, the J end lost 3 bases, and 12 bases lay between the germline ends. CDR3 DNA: TGTGCCAGCAGCTTAGCGCAGGCAGGCCTCTACGAGCAGTACTTC. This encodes CASSLAQAGLYEQYF.

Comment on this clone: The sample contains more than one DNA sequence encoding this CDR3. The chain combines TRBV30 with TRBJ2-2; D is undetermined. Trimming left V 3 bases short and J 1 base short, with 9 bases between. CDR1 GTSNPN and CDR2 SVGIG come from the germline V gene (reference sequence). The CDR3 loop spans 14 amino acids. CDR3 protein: CAWRGPKNTGELFF. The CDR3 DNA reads TGTGCCTGGAGGGGCCCCAAGAACACCGGGGAGCTGTTTTTT.